The 20 T cell receptor beta chains given below trace back to one sample, sequenced in a study of blood T cell repertoires in COVID-19. The repertoire was sequenced with immunoSEQ multiplex PCR; TCRdb's copy has only in-frame clones and lacks some. The sample lists 250,000 to 300,000 clones, roughly 88% seen once, with over 2% in the top ten. Sequencing was performed on PBMCs or T cells enriched from blood (not recorded which). Every receptor here comes from a woman between 40 and 50 years old with acute COVID-19.

The chain carries TRBV6-1 and TRBJ2-1; TRBD1 is a possible D gene (5 bases). The CDR3 length is 16 residues. Trimming took off 0 bases at V and 4 bases at J, with 13 bases between the two ends. Germline V gives CDR1 MNHNS, CDR2 SASEGT. The CDR3 spells CASSEAVLGQYNEQFF. As DNA, the CDR3 is TGTGCCAGCAGTGAAGCGGTACTGGGGCAATACAATGAGCAGTTCTTC.

The chain uses TRBV7-8 and TRBJ2-4, with 9 bases fitting TRBD1. The germline gives CDR1 SGHVS, CDR2 FQNEAQ. The V segment lost 7 bases and the J segment 8 bases; nucleotides outside the gene matches: 9. The CDR3 has 14 residues. CDR3 in amino acids: CASTKAQGADIQYF. The CDR3 DNA is TGTGCCAGCACCAAGGCACAGGGGGCAGACATTCAGTACTTC.

The chain uses TRBV27 and TRBJ2-1, with D tentatively TRBD1 (6 bases). CDR3 length: 14 amino acids. With 6 bases removed from V and 9 bases from J, the gap between germline ends came to 18 bases. Germline V gene data show CDR1 as MNHEY and CDR2 as SMNVEV (reference sequence). CDR3 sequence: CASRKTGAIFEQFF. CDR3 sequence (DNA): TGTGCCAGCAGAAAGACAGGAGCTATTTTTGAGCAGTTCTTC.

V and J are TRBV5-1 and TRBJ2-1; D is uncertain. Germline V CDR1 and CDR2: SGHRS, YFSETQ. The CDR3 runs 14 residues. V lost 0 bases and J 8 bases, leaving 12 bases between the germline ends. In nucleotides, the CDR3 is TGCGCCAGCAGCTTGGGGGCCTGGAAGGATGAGCAGTTCTTC. As protein: CASSLGAWKDEQFF.

The J gene is TRBJ2-3, the V gene TRBV7-9; D possibly corresponds to TRBD2 (6 bases). V lost 5 bases and J 0 bases, leaving 18 bases between the germline ends. This CDR3 is built from 17 residues. The germline V gene has CDR1 SEHNR and CDR2 FQNEAQ (reference sequence). The CDR3 protein is CASSREGAGRSTDTQYF. Here the CDR3 DNA reads TGTGCCAGCAGCCGCGAGGGAGCCGGGAGAAGCACAGATACGCAGTATTTT.

This chain uses TRBV19 with TRBJ1-5, with TRBD1 matching 7 bases. The germline gives CDR1 LNHDA, CDR2 SQIVND (reference sequence). The length of the CDR3 is 15 residues. Trimming at V came to 6 bases and at J to 0 bases, leaving 5 bases not matched to a gene. Here the CDR3 reads CASSPTGSSNQPQHF. The CDR3 region has the DNA TGTGCCAGTAGCCCGACAGGGAGTAGCAATCAGCCCCAGCATTTT.

The genes are TRBV15 and TRBJ1-4, with a tentative D call TRBD1 (6 bases). V lost 3 bases and J 8 bases, leaving 19 bases between the germline ends. CDR3 length: 16 amino acids. Germline lookup yields CDR1 LNHNV and CDR2 YYDKDF (reference sequence). Here the CDR3 DNA reads TGTGCCACCAGCAGGGCTGTCCAGGGGAGGGACGAAAAACTGTTTTTT. Its protein is CATSRAVQGRDEKLFF.

The CDR3 here is CASSPGQGTRGEQYF. The CDR3 region has the DNA TGTGCCAGCAGCCCCGGACAGGGAACAAGAGGCGAGCAGTACTTC. The genes are TRBV5-4 and TRBJ2-7; TRBD1 agrees at 8 bases. With V trimmed by 4 bases and J by 6 bases, 12 bases remained unmatched. This CDR3 contains 15 residues. Germline V gene data show CDR1 as SGHNT and CDR2 as YYREEE (reference sequence).

The chain employs TRBV7-6 and TRBJ2-1; TRBD2 matches at 10 bases. This CDR3 contains 15 residues. Germline CDR1 is SGHVS and CDR2 is FNYEAQ. V shed 1 base, J shed 9 bases, and the junction held 6 bases outside the gene matches. CDR3 sequence reads: CASSLVAGGRREQFF. Here the CDR3 DNA reads TGTGCCAGCAGCTTAGTAGCGGGGGGCCGGCGTGAGCAGTTCTTC.

The gene calls are TRBV28 and TRBJ1-4; D not certain. Germline V gives CDR1 MDHEN, CDR2 SYDVKM. The CDR3 consists of 15 residues. Trimming shortened V by 1 base and J by 7 bases, and 13 bases separated the two germline ends. CDR3 region: CASSLSGVAGEKLFF. CDR3 nucleotides: TGTGCCAGCAGTTTATCTGGGGTGGCGGGTGAAAAACTGTTTTTT.

This chain joins TRBV3-1 (or the pseudogene TRBV3-2) and TRBJ2-3; perhaps TRBD2 as D (6 bases). V was pared by 4 bases and J by 8 bases, with 31 bases between. Germline V gene lookup returns CDR1 LGHDT and CDR2 YNNKEL (reference sequence). CDR3 length equals 19 residues. Written as DNA, the CDR3 is TGTGCCAGCAGCCCGCGGCCAGGGACGCGGGCGGGAACTTATACTACGCAGTATTTT. Protein: CASSPRPGTRAGTYTTQYF.

The chain carries TRBV5-1 and TRBJ1-3; D unclear. Germline V gene sequence: CDR1 SGHRS, CDR2 YFSETQ. Trimming removed 0 bases at V and 4 bases at J, with 11 bases between. The CDR3 spans 15 residues. The DNA of the CDR3 is TGCGCCAGCAGCTTGGGGCAGGTCGGAGGAAACACCATATATTTT. It translates to CASSLGQVGGNTIYF.

The V and J genes are TRBV9 and TRBJ2-5, with TRBD2 matching 8 bases. CDR1 is SGDLS and CDR2 is YYNGEE in the germline V gene. The V gene end was trimmed by 4 bases and the J gene end by 5 bases; junction bases not matched to a gene: 7. This CDR3 comprises 14 residues. CDR3 residues: CASSLGGGSETQYF. The CDR3 region has the DNA TGTGCCAGCAGCCTAGGCGGGGGGTCGGAGACCCAGTACTTC.

The V gene is TRBV7-9, the J gene TRBJ1-5; TRBD1 matches at 10 bases. This CDR3 comprises 15 residues. J gave up 3 bases and V 5 bases, and 4 bases lay outside the gene matches. Germline assignment: CDR1 SEHNR and CDR2 FQNEAQ (reference sequence). In DNA form, the CDR3 reads TGTGCCAGCAGCCCAGGGACAGGGGACAATCAGCCCCAGCATTTT. Translated, it gives CASSPGTGDNQPQHF.

This clone was seen once. CDR3 loop: CAIGSQGKSEAFF. CDR3 in DNA: TGTGCCATCGGAAGTCAGGGAAAATCTGAAGCTTTCTTT. The chain recombines TRBV10-3 with TRBJ1-1, with D tentatively TRBD1 (5 bases). The CDR3 is made up of 13 amino acids. CDR1 is ENHRY, CDR2 SYGVKD, per germline. Trimming took off 8 bases at V and 6 bases at J, with 16 bases between the two ends.

The chain uses TRBV9 and TRBJ2-2, with TRBD1 as a possible D gene (5 bases). The V gene's germline CDR1 is SGDLS and CDR2 YYNGEE. The V end was cut by 0 bases, the J end by 2 bases, with 11 bases between. The CDR3 consists of 16 residues. The CDR3 sequence is CASSVGAGSNTGELFF. CDR3 DNA: TGTGCCAGCAGCGTAGGCGCAGGGTCAAACACCGGGGAGCTGTTTTTT.

The chain carries TRBV5-4 and TRBJ2-1; 11 bases align to TRBD2. Trimming at V came to 5 bases and at J to 4 bases, leaving 8 bases not matched to a gene. This CDR3 has 16 residues. Germline CDR1 and CDR2: SGHNT and YYREEE (reference sequence). CDR3 loop: CASSPPGTSGYNEQFF. CDR3 nucleotide sequence: TGTGCCAGCAGTCCTCCCGGGACTAGCGGTTACAATGAGCAGTTCTTC.

CDR3 sequence: CASTLQGGGFNYGYTF. The CDR3 DNA reads as TGTGCCAGCACCCTTCAAGGCGGAGGCTTCAACTATGGCTACACCTTC. This chain uses TRBV2 with TRBJ1-2, with D hard to call. The CDR3 runs to 16 residues. CDR1 and CDR2 (germline): SNHLY, FYNNEI. Trimming left V 7 bases short and J 2 bases short, with 20 bases between.

The chain combines TRBV28 with TRBJ1-1, with 7 bases matching TRBD1. Germline loops: CDR1 MDHEN, CDR2 SYDVKM. This CDR3 spans 14 amino acids. V dropped 3 bases and J dropped 6; count of bases not matched to a gene: 7. DNA for the CDR3: TGTGCCAGCAGTTTCCCGGACAGGACCGCTGAAGCTTTCTTT. This sequence encodes CASSFPDRTAEAFF.

The chain carries TRBV11-2 and TRBJ1-5; 7 bases line up with TRBD1. This CDR3 comprises 14 residues. V lost 5 bases to trimming and J lost 11 bases; unmatched junction nucleotides: 12. CDR1 and CDR2 (germline): SGHAT, FQNNGV. CDR3 DNA sequence: TGTGCCAGCAGCCCAGGGACAGCCTTTGGGGCCCAGCATTTT. As protein: CASSPGTAFGAQHF.